One T cell receptor (beta chain) is described in this entry. Its antigen specificity is not known. The record has no base qualities; no much larger clone is one base away. These data come from a study of molecular identifiers for immune sequencing clone quantification (dated by TCRdb to between 2017 and 2018). About the study as a whole: In a replicate experiment, RNA from roughly 21,000 or 96,000 naive CD8 T cells was split into five aliquots, four of which were sequenced. CD8 T cells were used in a methods study to benchmark molecular-identifier clustering-based TCR repertoire sequencing (MIDCIRS) and TCR RNA copy counting. The paper as a whole reports these results and caveats: In CMV-specific effector cells, clones with more than 20 RNA copies accounted for over 99% of molecules, whereas in naive cells such clones accounted for under 1%. A single cell's worth of spiked-in Jurkat TCR RNA was reported detectable even among around 970,000 naive CD8 T cells. Around 2.8 recovered TCR RNA copies per cell were obtained by modeling, versus approximately 10 by digital PCR, implying a capture efficiency of 25% to 30%. When barcode sub-clustering was left out, chimeric consensus sequences inflated TCR diversity, with chimeras reaching as high as 47%. The sizes of highly expanded clones could end up underestimated when identical TCR molecules share a barcode. Naive libraries contained spiked-in Jurkat TCR RNA (approximately 10 copies' worth), which is not part of the donor repertoire.

Libraries of naive CD8 T cells were generated from about 19,000 to 1,100,000 sorted cells, with 10%, 30% or 50% of the purified RNA used. On a BD FACSAria II, naive CD8 T cells were FACS-sorted as CD8+CD4-CCR7+CD45RA+ and collected into RLT Plus buffer. To test detection sensitivity, Jurkat RNA equivalent to approximately nine TCR copies was spiked into samples of about 19,000-1,000,000 naive CD8 T cells. Enrichment of CD8 T cells was performed with RosetteSep CD8+ T Cell Enrichment Cocktail and Ficoll-Paque, after which ACK red cell lysis was carried out. The library relied on PCR. Sequencing took place on an Illumina HiSeq 4000. Bulk TCR libraries were generated as previously described, with the TCR primers listed in Table S5 used. Total RNA was purified with the Qiagen AllPrep DNA/RNA kit. Before any analysis, reads coming from multiple sequencing runs of the same library were combined into one pool. In the source study's methods: Reads were retained only if their TCR constant sequence matched exactly, and those retained reads were trimmed to 150 nt and grouped according to their 12-nt molecular barcodes. Reads inside each barcode group were sub-clustered using a 15% Levenshtein threshold, and a quality-weighted consensus sequence was constructed for each RNA molecule. Non-functional sequences were removed, as were lower-count sequences one edit away from another. Based on a fit of two negative binomial distributions, barcode sub-clusters having less than 20% of the maximum read count were discarded. The public reads were run again by TCRdb, first through fastp at Q25 and then through MiXCR, and only productive beta chains were kept. Each record represents a unique CDR3 protein, reported with the most common genes and DNA among its rows. TCRdb, rather than the study authors, made the V and J calls. The table for this sample lists under 600,000 distinct CDR3 sequences; roughly 23% of them were counted only once. The leading ten clones occupy about 0.78% of the sample.

From the cysteine up to the phenylalanine, the CDR3 has a length of 15 residues. CDR3 DNA is the only sequence kept; it has 45 bases, read in frame from the first base. The junction shows trimming of 5 bases on V and 3 bases on J, and the gene matches do not reach 8 bases of it. For CDR1 and CDR2, the germline V gene lists MDHEN and SYDVKM. The sequencing sample was made of naive CD8+ T cells from blood, with Jurkat cell RNA spiked in. Taken with the paper, the label for cell subset or site translates to: FACS-sorted CD8+CD4-CCR7+CD45RA+ naive T cells. This TCR was recovered from a human donor in good health. Some libraries in this study had Jurkat cell RNA spiked in. The V and J genes are TRBV28 and TRBJ2-7; TRBD2 matches 9 bases in the middle. DNA sequence: TGTGCCAGCAGTCCCACAAAGCGGGAGGTCTACGAGCAGTACTTC. Its coded protein is CASSPTKREVYEQYF.